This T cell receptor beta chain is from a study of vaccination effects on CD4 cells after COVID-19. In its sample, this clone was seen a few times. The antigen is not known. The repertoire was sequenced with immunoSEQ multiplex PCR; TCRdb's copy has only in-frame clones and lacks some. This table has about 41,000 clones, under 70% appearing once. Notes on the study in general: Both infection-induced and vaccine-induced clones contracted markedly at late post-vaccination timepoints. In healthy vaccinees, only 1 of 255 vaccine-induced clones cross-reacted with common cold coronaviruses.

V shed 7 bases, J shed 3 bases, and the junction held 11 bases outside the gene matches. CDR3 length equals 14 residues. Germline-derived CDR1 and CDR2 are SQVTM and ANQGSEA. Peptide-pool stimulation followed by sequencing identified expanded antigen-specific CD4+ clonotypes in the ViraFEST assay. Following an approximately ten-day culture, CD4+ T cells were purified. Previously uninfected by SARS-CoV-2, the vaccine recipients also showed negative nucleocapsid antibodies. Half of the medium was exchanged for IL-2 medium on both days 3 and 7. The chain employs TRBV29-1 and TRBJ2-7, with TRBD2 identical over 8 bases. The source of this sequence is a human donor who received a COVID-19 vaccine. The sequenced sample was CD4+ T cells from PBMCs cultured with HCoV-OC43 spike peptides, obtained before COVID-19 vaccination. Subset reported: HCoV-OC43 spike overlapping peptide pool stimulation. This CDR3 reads CSALGGGNLYEQYF. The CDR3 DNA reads TGCAGCGCTCTCGGGGGGGGAAACCTCTACGAGCAGTACTTC.